This T cell receptor beta chain was sequenced during a study of blood T cells in healthy people across ages. A J-beta primer mix and a sample-barcoded 5' primer were used in a second PCR of roughly 6 to 11 cycles. The authors tagged each cDNA molecule using a template-switch adaptor with 12 random nucleotides. TCRdb re-derived calls from the 5' RACE reads in MiXCR, one entry per CDR3 protein. The data contain roughly 1,500,000 distinct CDR3 sequences, approximately 38% of them singletons. This CDR3 has 13 amino acids. With 6 bases clipped from V and 1 base from J, the junction kept 3 bases outside the gene matches. Germline-derived CDR1 and CDR2 are SQVTM and ANQGSEA. In this sample, this clonotype turned up a few times. Total RNA extraction produced at least 5.5 micrograms (per sample) for the study.

This sequence joins TRBV29-1 and TRBJ2-3, with 8 bases aligning to TRBD1. What was sequenced was blood. The source of this sequence is a woman between 18 and 30 years old in good health. The CDR3 DNA is TGCAGCGTCTCCAGGGGGCGCACAGATACGCAGTATTTT. Translation: CSVSRGRTDTQYF.